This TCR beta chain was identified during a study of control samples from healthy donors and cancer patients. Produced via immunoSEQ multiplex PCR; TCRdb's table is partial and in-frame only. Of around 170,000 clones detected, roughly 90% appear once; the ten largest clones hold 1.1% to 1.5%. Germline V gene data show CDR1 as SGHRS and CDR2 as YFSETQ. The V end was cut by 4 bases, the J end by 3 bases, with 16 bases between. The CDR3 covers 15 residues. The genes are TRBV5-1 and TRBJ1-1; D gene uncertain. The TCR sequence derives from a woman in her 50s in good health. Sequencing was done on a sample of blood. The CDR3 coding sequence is TGCGCCAGCAGCGAAAAAACGCCGGTTTACACTGAAGCTTTCTTT. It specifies CASSEKTPVYTEAFF.